This TCR beta chain was recovered during a study of technical replicates of blood from a handful of donors. The sample holds one count of this clone. The repertoire was sequenced with immunoSEQ multiplex PCR; TCRdb's copy has only in-frame clones and lacks some. The sample has fewer than 15,000 clones, more than 85% seen once. The V gene's germline CDR1 is LNHNV and CDR2 YYDKDF (reference sequence). The CDR3 extends over 12 amino acids. V was shortened by 5 bases and J by 5 bases, with 7 bases between the two germline ends. Sequences were obtained from PBMCs. The rearrangement uses TRBV15 and TRBJ2-1, with D uncertain. This sequence was found in a human donor in good health. The CDR3 DNA sequence: TGTGCCACCAGCCGGCAGGACAATGAGCAGTTCTTC. Its protein is CATSRQDNEQFF.